This T cell receptor beta chain was captured by sequencing in a study of early T cells in non-severe SARS-CoV-2 infection. Study-wide background: Sequencing of unsorted whole blood was done on bulk RNA, leaving chains unpaired.

Study-level results: VDJdb-based annotation leaned toward anti-spike CD8 responses and missed private and CD4 specificities.

Germline V gene lookup returns CDR1 MNHNY and CDR2 SVGAGI (reference sequence). Trimming pared 0 bases from V and 4 bases from J, leaving 6 bases between. CDR3 length: 13 residues. With respect to this clonotype: The antigen is not known.

Individual cDNA molecules each received unique molecular identifiers attached to them. TCRdb recomputed calls from the 5' RACE reads with MiXCR, one row per CDR3 protein. The sample includes around 89,000 distinct CDR3 sequences, roughly 15% of them seen just once. The rearrangement links TRBV6-6 to TRBJ1-1, with D uncertain. The receptor's source is an adult who was a healthcare worker with PCR-confirmed SARS-CoV-2 infection or an uninfected control (not recorded which). Sequencing was carried out using whole blood. The CDR3 DNA is TGTGCCAGCAGTTACTCCTGGGGCACTGAAGCTTTCTTT. Amino acids: CASSYSWGTEAFF.